The next 27 T cell receptor beta chains were all read from a single sample in a study of neurological immune-mediated disorders (dated by TCRdb to the late 2010s). The library was obtained by 5' RACE. Sequencer: Illumina HiSeq 2500. TCRdb reworked the public reads: Q25 trimming with fastp, MiXCR clone assembly, productive beta chains retained. Entries are consolidated by CDR3 protein sequence, retaining the most common genes and DNA. The sample table lists 87,000 or so distinct CDR3 sequences, 3% to 4% of them with a count of one. The top ten hold roughly 6% of the sample. Sequenced: PBMCs. The receptors originated from a woman aged 18-30 years with multiple sclerosis.

In its sample, this clonotype was seen many times. The V call is TRBV5-1, the J call TRBJ2-1; no reliable D call. Germline V gene lookup returns CDR1 SGHRS and CDR2 YFSETQ. The CDR3 is 12 amino acids. Trimming left V 1 base short and J 7 bases short, with 6 bases between. The CDR3, as DNA: TGCGCCAGCAGCTTGATGGGGAATGAGCAGTTCTTC. Its protein is CASSLMGNEQFF. Filled out from reference TRBV5-1 and TRBJ2-1, the complete variable domain reads KAGVTQTPRYLIKTRGQQVTLSCSPISGHRSVSWYQQTPGQGLQFLFEYFSETQRNKGNFPGRFSGRQFSNSRSEMNVSTLELGDSALYLCASSLMGNEQFFGPGTRLTVL.

This clonotype showed up many times. The chain uses TRBV29-1 and TRBJ2-2; tentatively, D is TRBD2 (6 bases). This CDR3 contains 13 residues. V was trimmed by 6 bases and J by 4 bases, leaving 12 bases between them. Germline V lookup: CDR1 SQVTM, CDR2 ANQGSEA. The CDR3 DNA follows: TGCAGCGTCCGCAGGGACTCCACCGGGGAGCTGTTTTTT. It yields the protein CSVRRDSTGELFF.

This clonotype was counted ten times or more. The J gene is TRBJ2-2, the V gene TRBV25-1; D is unresolved. The germline V gene encodes CDR1 MGHDK and CDR2 SYGVNS. Deletions cut 6 bases from V and 1 base from J, with 9 bases between. This CDR3 region has 14 residues. In nucleotides, the CDR3 is TGTGCCAGCAGGAGGACGGGGAACACCGGGGAGCTGTTTTTT. Its protein product is CASRRTGNTGELFF.

This clonotype was picked up many times. The rearrangement joins TRBV20-1 to TRBJ2-3; a weak D match, TRBD1 (6 bases). Between the trimmed V and J ends, which lost 0 bases and 0 bases, there was a span of 10 bases. CDR3 size: 15 residues. Looked up from germline, CDR1 is DFQATT and CDR2 is SNEGSKA (reference sequence). CDR3 protein: CSARDPRGSTDTQYF. The CDR3 coding sequence is TGCAGTGCTAGAGACCCCAGGGGAAGCACAGATACGCAGTATTTT.

Many counts were recorded for this clonotype. In nucleotides, the CDR3 is TGTGCCAGCAGCTTGACATTAACCGGGGAGCTGTTTTTT. Amino acid sequence: CASSLTLTGELFF. The chain carries TRBV5-5 and TRBJ2-2; D ambiguous. V lost 1 base to trimming and J lost 5 bases, with 6 bases between them. Per germline, CDR1 SGHKS and CDR2 YYEKEE (reference sequence). The CDR3 contains 13 residues.

This rearrangement joins TRBV2 to TRBJ2-3, with D maybe TRBD2 (6 bases). V lost 5 bases, J lost 2 bases, and 11 bases lay in between. The CDR3 has 14 amino acids. CDR1 and CDR2 from the germline V gene are SNHLY and FYNNEI. Here the CDR3 reads CASSRLGFTDTQYF. CDR3 bases: TGTGCCAGCAGTAGACTAGGTTTCACAGATACGCAGTATTTT.

This clonotype was recorded many times. The genes are TRBV6-6 and TRBJ1-1; 7 bases align to TRBD1. Looked up from germline, CDR1 is MNHNY and CDR2 is SVGAGI (reference sequence). The CDR3 spans 14 residues. V shed 6 bases, J shed 1 base, and the junction held 5 bases outside the gene matches. CDR3 in DNA: TGTGCCAGCAGCGCCGGGACAGCGAACACTGAAGCTTTCTTT. Translating it yields CASSAGTANTEAFF.

This clonotype was counted at least ten times. V gene TRBV5-1 combines with J gene TRBJ2-5, with D tentatively TRBD1 (6 bases). The CDR3 sequence is 14 residues long. CDR1 and CDR2 (germline): SGHRS, YFSETQ. Trimming pared 0 bases from V and 2 bases from J, leaving 8 bases between. CDR3 in DNA: TGCGCCAGCAGCTTGGGACAGGCACAAGAGACCCAGTACTTC. Its translation is CASSLGQAQETQYF.

This clonotype showed up many times. CDR3 coding DNA: TGTGCCAGCAGTTACTTCAGGAGCAATGAGCAGTTCTTC. Its translation is CASSYFRSNEQFF. J is TRBJ2-1 and V is TRBV6-5, with no clear D. The CDR3 loop spans 13 amino acids. Germline CDR1 reads MNHEY; CDR2 reads SVGAGI. V was shortened by 1 base and J by 6 bases, with 7 bases between the two germline ends.

With regard to this clonotype: A much larger clone is a single base away; this may be a read error. The genes are TRBV19 and TRBJ2-1, with D unresolved. Germline assignment: CDR1 LNHDA and CDR2 SQIVND (reference sequence). CDR3 length: 11 residues. The CDR3 bases are TGTGACAGTATTGGGAACAATGAGCAGTTCTTC. Translated: CDSIGNNEQFF.

This clonotype was counted at least ten times. The chain links TRBV5-1 to TRBJ2-5; TRBD1 aligns across 9 bases. The CDR3 is 15 amino acids. Germline loops: CDR1 SGHRS, CDR2 YFSETQ. V was pared by 1 base and J by 5 bases, with 6 bases of the junction left unmatched. The CDR3 here is CASSLTGGIEETQYF. The DNA of the CDR3 is TGCGCCAGCAGCTTGACAGGGGGCATCGAGGAGACCCAGTACTTC. The entire variable domain, with the rest obtained from reference TRBV5-1 and TRBJ2-5, is as follows: KAGVTQTPRYLIKTRGQQVTLSCSPISGHRSVSWYQQTPGQGLQFLFEYFSETQRNKGNFPGRFSGRQFSNSRSEMNVSTLELGDSALYLCASSLTGGIEETQYFGPGTRLLVL.

This clonotype was seen ten or more times. The V and J genes are TRBV20-1 and TRBJ2-1; 11 nucleotides match TRBD2. This CDR3 region has 21 residues. Germline V gene sequence: CDR1 DFQATT, CDR2 SNEGSKA (reference sequence). The V gene end was trimmed by 2 bases and the J gene end by 4 bases; junction bases not matched to a gene: 22. The CDR3: CSARFSPGTSGLTSLYNEQFF. The CDR3 nucleotides read TGCAGTGCTAGATTTTCGCCCGGGACTAGCGGCCTTACCTCCCTATACAATGAGCAGTTCTTC.

This clonotype was picked up many times. This chain joins TRBV5-1 and TRBJ1-1; the D is unclear. CDR3 length equals 14 residues. Trimming shortened V by 0 bases and J by 6 bases, and 12 bases separated the two germline ends. Germline CDR1 is SGHRS and CDR2 is YFSETQ. As DNA, the CDR3 is TGCGCCAGCAGCTTGGCGTTGGCAGGATCTGAAGCTTTCTTT. Protein product: CASSLALAGSEAFF. Full variable domain (missing parts from reference TRBV5-1 and TRBJ1-1): KAGVTQTPRYLIKTRGQQVTLSCSPISGHRSVSWYQQTPGQGLQFLFEYFSETQRNKGNFPGRFSGRQFSNSRSEMNVSTLELGDSALYLCASSLALAGSEAFFGQGTRLTVV.

This clonotype came up many times. The CDR3, as DNA: TGTGCCAGCAGTCTTTTCTACGGAGGGAGTGCGGGGGGACTTGAGCAGTTCTTC. It is translated as CASSLFYGGSAGGLEQFF. The chain carries TRBV6-4 and TRBJ2-1; 8 bases are a match to TRBD2. V trimming: 5 bases; J trimming: 9 bases; junction bases outside the gene matches: 21. Per the germline V gene, CDR1 is MRHNA and CDR2 is SNTAGT. The CDR3 is made up of 18 amino acids.

This clonotype occurred many times. The chain combines TRBV4-3 with TRBJ1-5; D unclear. There are 13 residues in the CDR3. The V end lost 0 bases, the J end lost 7 bases, and 7 bases lay between the germline ends. Germline assignment: CDR1 LGHNA and CDR2 YSLEER. The CDR3 DNA reads TGCGCCAGCAGCCAAGAGACCTGGCAGCCCCAGCATTTT. Translated, it gives CASSQETWQPQHF.

This clonotype was counted many times. The CDR3 reads CASSFPSYNEQFF. The CDR3 bases are TGTGCCAGCAGCTTTCCAAGCTACAATGAGCAGTTCTTC. The chain has TRBV7-9 and TRBJ2-1; D is undetermined. CDR1 SEHNR and CDR2 FQNEAQ come from the germline V gene (reference sequence). The CDR3 covers 13 residues. The V gene lost 3 bases and the J gene lost 3 bases, with 6 bases spanning the gap.

The V call is TRBV6-6, the J call TRBJ2-4; TRBD2 agrees at 11 bases. The CDR3 covers 19 residues. Germline lookup yields CDR1 MNHNY and CDR2 SVGAGI (reference sequence). J lost 5 bases, V lost 1 base, and 13 bases had no gene match. The CDR3 nucleotides are TGTGCCAGCAGTTACTTGCCGGGACAGACTAGCGGGACACAAAACATTCAGTACTTC. It is translated as CASSYLPGQTSGTQNIQYF.

This clonotype was detected many times. The J gene is TRBJ2-7, the V gene TRBV4-2; D unresolved. The V and J ends lost 4 bases and 3 bases respectively, with 28 bases between them. The CDR3 is 19 residues long. From germline, CDR1 is LGHNA and CDR2 YNFKEQ. This CDR3 is CASSRTLTAVRNLNYEQYF. Here the CDR3 DNA reads TGTGCCAGCAGCCGTACCCTGACGGCTGTACGAAACCTAAACTACGAGCAGTACTTC.

In this sample, this clonotype turned up many times. The gene calls are TRBV6-5 and TRBJ1-4, with D hard to call. The CDR3 has 15 amino acids. Germline CDR1 reads MNHEY; CDR2 reads SVGAGI. The germline V and J ends were trimmed by 5 bases and 0 bases, with 10 bases remaining between them. CDR3 sequence (DNA): TGTGCCAGCAGTCCAACAGAGTCAACTAATGAAAAACTGTTTTTT. It translates to CASSPTESTNEKLFF.

This clonotype was seen many times. This chain joins TRBV7-2 and TRBJ2-1; possible D gene TRBD1, 7 bases. Trimming removed 7 bases at V and 6 bases at J, with 22 bases between. Germline CDR1 reads SGHTA; CDR2 reads FQGNSA. CDR3 size: 16 residues. In DNA form, the CDR3 reads TGTGCCAGCACTTGGGCCGGCAGGGGGGTCCGCAATGAGCAGTTCTTC. The encoded protein is CASTWAGRGVRNEQFF.

This clonotype was seen at least ten times. The CDR3 region is CASSQWVNTEAFF. The DNA of the CDR3 is TGTGCCAGCAGCCAATGGGTGAACACTGAAGCTTTCTTT. This rearrangement joins TRBV16 to TRBJ1-1; unclear D gene. Looked up from germline, CDR1 is KGHSY and CDR2 is FQNENV. CDR3 length: 13 amino acids. Trimming stripped 1 base from V and 0 bases from J, with 3 bases between.

This clonotype was seen repeatedly, ten times or more. The chain recombines TRBV9 with TRBJ2-6, with D unclear. V lost 0 bases and J lost 4, with 5 bases in between. This CDR3 comprises 14 residues. Germline V gene lookup returns CDR1 SGDLS and CDR2 YYNGEE. The chain's CDR3 is CASSVEPGANVLTF. CDR3 bases: TGTGCCAGCAGCGTAGAACCAGGGGCCAACGTCCTGACTTTC.

This clonotype has ten or more counts. The rearrangement uses TRBV6-5 and TRBJ2-7; TRBD1 agrees at 7 bases. Per germline, CDR1 MNHEY and CDR2 SVGAGI. CDR3 length equals 14 residues. Losses at the gene ends were 0 bases for V and 3 bases for J; bases not matched to a gene: 2. CDR3 region: CASSYSRTGYEQYF. The CDR3 nucleotides read TGTGCCAGCAGTTACTCGAGGACAGGCTACGAGCAGTACTTC.

This clonotype occurred many times. Here the CDR3 DNA reads TGTGCCAGCAGCTTGCAGAGCGGGGGGTACTACGAGCAGTACTTC. Protein product: CASSLQSGGYYEQYF. This chain connects TRBV5-5 to TRBJ2-7, with TRBD2 identical over 9 bases. The ends lost 1 base at V and 3 bases at J; junction bases unmatched: 5. The germline V gene has CDR1 SGHKS and CDR2 YYEKEE (reference sequence). The length of the CDR3 is 15 residues.

This clonotype was counted at least ten times. The chain couples TRBV15 to TRBJ2-4; a possible D gene is TRBD1 (5 bases). The germline gives CDR1 LNHNV, CDR2 YYDKDF (reference sequence). Trimming left V 0 bases short and J 6 bases short, with 18 bases between. The CDR3 length is 17 residues. CDR3 nucleotide sequence: TGTGCCACCAGCAGAGATCCTTTACAGGCTACCGGAAACATTCAGTACTTC. This sequence encodes CATSRDPLQATGNIQYF.

This clonotype was seen repeatedly, ten times or more. This chain uses TRBV12-3 or TRBV12-4 with TRBJ1-1; D gene uncertain. The CDR3 spans 13 residues. V was trimmed by 6 bases and J by 1 base, leaving 9 bases between them. The chain's CDR3 is CASSMTPNTEAFF. Here the CDR3 DNA reads TGTGCCAGCAGCATGACACCGAACACTGAAGCTTTCTTT.

The table lists this clonotype with many counts. The V call is TRBV5-1, the J call TRBJ1-1; 7 positions agree with TRBD1. J lost 1 base, V lost 3 bases, and 9 bases had no gene match. Germline-derived CDR1 and CDR2 are SGHRS and YFSETQ. The CDR3 totals 16 residues. The CDR3 loop reads CASSSKQGTSNTEAFF. DNA for the CDR3: TGCGCCAGCAGCTCTAAACAGGGGACCTCGAACACTGAAGCTTTCTTT.